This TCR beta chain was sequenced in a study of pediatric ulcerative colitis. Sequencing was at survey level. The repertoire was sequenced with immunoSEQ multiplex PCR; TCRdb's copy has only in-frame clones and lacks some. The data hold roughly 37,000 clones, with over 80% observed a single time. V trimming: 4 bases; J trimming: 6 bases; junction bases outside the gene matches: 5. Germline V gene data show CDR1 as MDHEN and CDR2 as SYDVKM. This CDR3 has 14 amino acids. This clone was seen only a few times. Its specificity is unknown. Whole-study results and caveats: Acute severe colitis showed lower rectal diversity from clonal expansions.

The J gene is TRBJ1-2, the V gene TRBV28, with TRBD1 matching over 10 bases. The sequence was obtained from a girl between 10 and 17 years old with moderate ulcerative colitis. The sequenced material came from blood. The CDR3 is CASSSGQGRDGYTF. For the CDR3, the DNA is TGTGCCAGCAGTTCGGGACAGGGGAGAGATGGCTACACCTTC.